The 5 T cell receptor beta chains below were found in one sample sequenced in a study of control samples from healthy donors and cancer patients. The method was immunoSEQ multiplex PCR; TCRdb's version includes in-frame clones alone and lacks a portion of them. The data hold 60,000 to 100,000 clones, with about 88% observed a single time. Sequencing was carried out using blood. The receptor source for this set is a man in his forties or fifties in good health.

CDR3 sequence: CAWSAGTGDGYTF. In nucleotides, the CDR3 is TGTGCCTGGAGTGCCGGGACAGGGGATGGCTACACCTTC. The V call is TRBV30, the J call TRBJ1-2; TRBD1 matches at 10 bases. Germline loops: CDR1 GTSNPN, CDR2 SVGIG (reference sequence). The CDR3 loop spans 13 amino acids. Trimming cost V 1 base and J 6 bases; bases outside gene matches: 2. The variable domain in full, completed from reference TRBV30 and TRBJ1-2, reads SQTIHQWPATLVQPVGSPLSLECTVEGTSNPNLYWYRQAAGRGLQLLFYSVGIGQISSEVPQNLSASRPQDRQFILSSKKLLLSDSGFYLCAWSAGTGDGYTFGSGTRLTVV.

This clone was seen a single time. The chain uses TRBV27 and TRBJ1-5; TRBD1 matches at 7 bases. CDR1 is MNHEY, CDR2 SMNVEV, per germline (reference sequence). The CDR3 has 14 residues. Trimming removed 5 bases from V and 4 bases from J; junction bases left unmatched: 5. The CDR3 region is CASSTVGQNQPQHF. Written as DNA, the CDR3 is TGTGCCAGCAGTACAGTGGGACAGAATCAGCCCCAGCATTTT.

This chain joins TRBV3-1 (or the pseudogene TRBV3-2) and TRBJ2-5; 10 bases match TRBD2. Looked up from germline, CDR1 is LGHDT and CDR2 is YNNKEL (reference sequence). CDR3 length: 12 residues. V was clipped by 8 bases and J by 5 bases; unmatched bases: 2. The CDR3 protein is CASLAGDETQYF. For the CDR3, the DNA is TGTGCCAGCCTAGCGGGGGACGAGACCCAGTACTTC.

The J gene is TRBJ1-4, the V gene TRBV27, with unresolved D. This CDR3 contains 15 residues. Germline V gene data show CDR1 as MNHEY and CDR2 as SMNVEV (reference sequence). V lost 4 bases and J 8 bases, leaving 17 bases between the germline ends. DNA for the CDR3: TGTGCCAGCAGTTCCGCCGCTGACATGAGAGAAAAACTGTTTTTT. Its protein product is CASSSAADMREKLFF.

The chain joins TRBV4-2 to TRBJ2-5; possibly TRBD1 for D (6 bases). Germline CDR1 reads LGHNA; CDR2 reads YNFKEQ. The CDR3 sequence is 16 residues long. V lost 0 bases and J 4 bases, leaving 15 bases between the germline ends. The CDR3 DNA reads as TGTGCCAGCAGCCAAGACGTCGGGACATGGGGAGAGACCCAGTACTTC. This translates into CASSQDVGTWGETQYF.